This T cell receptor beta chain emerged from a study of spatial heterogeneity in lung cancer. One entry per CDR3 protein results from TCRdb running MiXCR on the 5' RACE reads. The sample includes roughly 9,200 distinct CDR3 sequences, about 23% seen only once; the top ten take roughly 3.8%. From germline, CDR1 is MGHRA and CDR2 YSYEKL. The CDR3 has 15 amino acids. The V gene end was trimmed by 4 bases and the J gene end by 14 bases; junction bases not matched to a gene: 9. This clonotype is labeled medium-sized. Time point: blood at routine non-recurrence follow-up after resection. The sequence was collected from a female donor with early-stage non-small cell lung cancer. This sequence joins TRBV4-1 and TRBJ2-1; 15 positions agree with TRBD2. The sequencing here drew on PBMCs, taken at follow-up. This chain's CDR3 is CASSPGLAGGQRKFF. The CDR3 nucleotides read TGCGCCAGCAGCCCAGGACTAGCGGGAGGGCAGAGGAAGTTCTTC.